A selection of T cell receptor beta chains follows, all from one sample in a study of a mutant IDH1 vaccine in newly diagnosed glioma. Clones were sequenced by immunoSEQ multiplex PCR, and TCRdb holds only the in-frame ones, with some missing. The data hold some 15,000 clones, with roughly 79% observed a single time. The sequences come from PBMCs, collected from a glioma patient treated with radiotherapy, temozolomide or both. The receptors originated from a man aged 40-49 years with glioma. The CDR3 runs from the conserved cysteine through the conserved F or W. Each record gives: J gene, CDR3 length, D gene, V gene, clone size, CDR3 DNA, CDR3 protein. The D gene is left open where the match is weak. Clone size is given for some rows only: seen once, a few or many times, or a class if the clone is expanded.

J gene: TRBJ2-2
CDR3 length: 15
D gene: -
V gene: TRBV5-6
clone size: -
CDR3 DNA: TGTGCCAGCAGCTTGTTGTCAGGGTCTGCCGGGGAGCTGTTTTTT
CDR3 protein: CASSLLSGSAGELFF

J gene: TRBJ2-1
CDR3 length: 14
D gene: TRBD1
V gene: TRBV18
clone size: -
CDR3 DNA: TGTGCCAGCTCAACTACGGGACAGGACAATGAGCAGTTCTTC
CDR3 protein: CASSTTGQDNEQFF

J gene: TRBJ1-4
CDR3 length: 21
D gene: -
V gene: TRBV21-1
clone size: once
CDR3 DNA: TGTGCCAGCAGCAAAGAGGTTAGGGACAGGGGGCTAAAGGCAACTAATGAAAAACTGTTTTTT
CDR3 protein: CASSKEVRDRGLKATNEKLFF

J gene: TRBJ1-2
CDR3 length: 16
D gene: TRBD1
V gene: TRBV29-1
clone size: -
CDR3 DNA: TGCAGCGTTTGGGGCCGGACAGGGGTAACGGATTATGGCTACACCTTC
CDR3 protein: CSVWGRTGVTDYGYTF

J gene: TRBJ2-6
CDR3 length: 15
D gene: -
V gene: TRBV6-1
clone size: -
CDR3 DNA: TGTGCCAGCAGTCAACAGGGTTCTGGGGCCAACGTCCTGACTTTC
CDR3 protein: CASSQQGSGANVLTF

J gene: TRBJ2-2
CDR3 length: 16
D gene: TRBD2
V gene: TRBV5-1
clone size: -
CDR3 DNA: TGCGCCAGCAGCCCCAGCGGGACCCATAACACCGGGGAGCTGTTTTTT
CDR3 protein: CASSPSGTHNTGELFF

J gene: TRBJ2-1
CDR3 length: 15
D gene: TRBD1
V gene: TRBV5-8
clone size: -
CDR3 DNA: TGTGCCAGCAGCTTGGGACAGGGATTCTACAATGAGCAGTTCTTC
CDR3 protein: CASSLGQGFYNEQFF

J gene: TRBJ1-2
CDR3 length: 14
D gene: -
V gene: TRBV28
clone size: -
CDR3 DNA: TGTGCCAGCAGTGGAGTAGCATACCCATATGGCTACACCTTC
CDR3 protein: CASSGVAYPYGYTF

J gene: TRBJ1-1
CDR3 length: 12
D gene: TRBD1
V gene: TRBV10-1
clone size: few
CDR3 DNA: TGCGCCGCCGACAGGGATTTGCCTGAAGCTTTCTTT
CDR3 protein: CAADRDLPEAFF

J gene: TRBJ2-1
CDR3 length: 18
D gene: -
V gene: TRBV9
clone size: few
CDR3 DNA: TGTGCCAGCAGCGTAAGCCCGACCCCAGGTGGCTCCTACAATGAGCAGTTCTTC
CDR3 protein: CASSVSPTPGGSYNEQFF

J gene: TRBJ2-1
CDR3 length: 15
D gene: -
V gene: TRBV9
clone size: -
CDR3 DNA: TGTGCCAGCAGCCCTCAAGGACACCAAAGTCATGAGCAGTTCTTC
CDR3 protein: CASSPQGHQSHEQFF

J gene: TRBJ2-7
CDR3 length: 15
D gene: TRBD2
V gene: TRBV11-2
clone size: -
CDR3 DNA: TGTGCCAGCAGCTTAGGGGCTAGCGGGAGGTACGAGCAGTACTTC
CDR3 protein: CASSLGASGRYEQYF

J gene: TRBJ2-1
CDR3 length: 14
D gene: TRBD2
V gene: TRBV19
clone size: -
CDR3 DNA: TGTGCCAGTAGTCGGGGGGACTCCTACAATGAGCAGTTCTTC
CDR3 protein: CASSRGDSYNEQFF

J gene: TRBJ1-5
CDR3 length: 14
D gene: -
V gene: TRBV19
clone size: few
CDR3 DNA: TGTGCCAGTAGTATGGGAGGAGTTAATCAGCCCCAGCATTTT
CDR3 protein: CASSMGGVNQPQHF

J gene: TRBJ1-4
CDR3 length: 16
D gene: TRBD1
V gene: TRBV15
clone size: -
CDR3 DNA: TGTGCCACCAGCGCGGGACAGACTTCAACTAATGAAAAACTGTTTTTT
CDR3 protein: CATSAGQTSTNEKLFF

J gene: TRBJ1-3
CDR3 length: 14
D gene: -
V gene: TRBV29-1
clone size: -
CDR3 DNA: TGCAGCGGATTACAGGGAGACTCTGGAAACACCATATATTTT
CDR3 protein: CSGLQGDSGNTIYF

J gene: TRBJ1-5
CDR3 length: 16
D gene: -
V gene: TRBV28
clone size: -
CDR3 DNA: TGTGCCAGCAGTTTACCCTCGGGCCGGGTGAAACAGCCCCAGCATTTT
CDR3 protein: CASSLPSGRVKQPQHF

J gene: TRBJ2-4
CDR3 length: 14
D gene: -
V gene: TRBV27
clone size: -
CDR3 DNA: TGTGCCAGCAGTTTAAGTGGCAAGAGGAACATTCAGTACTTC
CDR3 protein: CASSLSGKRNIQYF

J gene: TRBJ2-1
CDR3 length: 14
D gene: TRBD2
V gene: TRBV27
clone size: -
CDR3 DNA: TGTGCCAGCGGGAGGGACTGGGGAATCAATGAGCAGTTCTTC
CDR3 protein: CASGRDWGINEQFF

J gene: TRBJ1-4
CDR3 length: 11
D gene: -
V gene: TRBV6-5
clone size: -
CDR3 DNA: TGTGCCAGCAGTTACCAAGAAAAACTGTTTTTT
CDR3 protein: CASSYQEKLFF

J gene: TRBJ2-1
CDR3 length: 14
D gene: TRBD2
V gene: TRBV10-1
clone size: -
CDR3 DNA: TGCGCCAGCAGTACTAGCGGGAGTCGCAATGAGCAGTTCTTC
CDR3 protein: CASSTSGSRNEQFF

J gene: TRBJ2-3
CDR3 length: 15
D gene: -
V gene: TRBV7-2
clone size: -
CDR3 DNA: TGTGCCAGCAGCTTATCGGCCCATGGGTCGGATACGCAGTATTTT
CDR3 protein: CASSLSAHGSDTQYF

J gene: TRBJ1-1
CDR3 length: 12
D gene: TRBD1
V gene: TRBV27
clone size: few
CDR3 DNA: TGTGCCAGCAGTCCCCGGACAGGGGAAGCTTTCTTT
CDR3 protein: CASSPRTGEAFF

J gene: TRBJ2-2
CDR3 length: 15
D gene: TRBD2
V gene: TRBV4-1
clone size: -
CDR3 DNA: TGCGCCAGCGCACTAGCGGGAGATGGCACCGGGGAGCTGTTTTTT
CDR3 protein: CASALAGDGTGELFF

J gene: TRBJ1-4
CDR3 length: 16
D gene: -
V gene: TRBV14
clone size: -
CDR3 DNA: TGTGCCAGCAGTCAATCGCCCCCCGGCCTCAATGAAAAACTGTTTTTT
CDR3 protein: CASSQSPPGLNEKLFF

J gene: TRBJ1-6
CDR3 length: 16
D gene: TRBD1
V gene: TRBV5-1
clone size: -
CDR3 DNA: TGCGCCAGCAGCTTGGGACAGGGGTTAGGTAATTCACCCCTCCACTTT
CDR3 protein: CASSLGQGLGNSPLHF

J gene: TRBJ2-2
CDR3 length: 18
D gene: TRBD2
V gene: TRBV11-3
clone size: -
CDR3 DNA: TGTGCCAGCAGCCCCGGGACTAGCGGGAGCGGTTACACCGGGGAGCTGTTTTTT
CDR3 protein: CASSPGTSGSGYTGELFF

J gene: TRBJ2-5
CDR3 length: 14
D gene: -
V gene: TRBV7-7
clone size: -
CDR3 DNA: TGTGCCAGCAGCCCCGACCCTTCGCGGGAGACCCAGTACTTC
CDR3 protein: CASSPDPSRETQYF

J gene: TRBJ1-2
CDR3 length: 15
D gene: -
V gene: TRBV19
clone size: -
CDR3 DNA: TGTGCCAGTAGTATTTCGCCTCCGGGGGCGTATGGCTACACCTTC
CDR3 protein: CASSISPPGAYGYTF

J gene: TRBJ2-5
CDR3 length: 14
D gene: -
V gene: TRBV7-7
clone size: -
CDR3 DNA: TGTGCCAGCAGCTCGGGACGTTTAGGAGAGACCCAGTACTTC
CDR3 protein: CASSSGRLGETQYF

J gene: TRBJ2-3
CDR3 length: 13
D gene: -
V gene: TRBV2
clone size: -
CDR3 DNA: TGTGCCAGCAGGCTAGCCCGCACAGATACGCAGTATTTT
CDR3 protein: CASRLARTDTQYF

J gene: TRBJ2-3
CDR3 length: 11
D gene: -
V gene: TRBV18
clone size: -
CDR3 DNA: TGTGCCAGCTCAGTTGTGGATACGCAGTATTTT
CDR3 protein: CASSVVDTQYF

J gene: TRBJ2-3
CDR3 length: 17
D gene: TRBD1
V gene: TRBV5-1
clone size: -
CDR3 DNA: TGCGCCAGCAGCCAGCGTAGAGGACAGGGCGCCACAGATACGCAGTATTTT
CDR3 protein: CASSQRRGQGATDTQYF

J gene: TRBJ2-5
CDR3 length: 13
D gene: -
V gene: TRBV7-9
clone size: -
CDR3 DNA: TGTGCCAGCACCCCCGGGGCAGGAGAGACCCAGTACTTC
CDR3 protein: CASTPGAGETQYF

J gene: TRBJ1-1
CDR3 length: 13
D gene: TRBD1
V gene: TRBV6-9
clone size: -
CDR3 DNA: TGTGCCAGCAATATACAGGGGGCCACTGAAGCTTTCTTT
CDR3 protein: CASNIQGATEAFF

J gene: TRBJ1-1
CDR3 length: 15
D gene: -
V gene: TRBV5-5
clone size: -
CDR3 DNA: TGTGCCAGCAGTCAAACCCCGGGTCCCAACACTGAAGCTTTCTTT
CDR3 protein: CASSQTPGPNTEAFF

J gene: TRBJ2-1
CDR3 length: 16
D gene: TRBD2
V gene: TRBV11-2
clone size: -
CDR3 DNA: TGTGCCAGCACCCAGGGGTGGGCGGGAGGTAACAATGAGCAGTTCTTC
CDR3 protein: CASTQGWAGGNNEQFF

J gene: TRBJ2-6
CDR3 length: 13
D gene: -
V gene: TRBV29-1
clone size: -
CDR3 DNA: TGCAGCGTTGGAGCTGATGGGGCCAACGTCCTGACTTTC
CDR3 protein: CSVGADGANVLTF

J gene: TRBJ2-1
CDR3 length: 14
D gene: TRBD2
V gene: TRBV11-1
clone size: -
CDR3 DNA: TGTGCCAGCAGCCTGAGCGGGAGCTACAATGAGCAGTTCTTC
CDR3 protein: CASSLSGSYNEQFF

J gene: TRBJ1-2
CDR3 length: 18
D gene: TRBD1
V gene: TRBV13
clone size: -
CDR3 DNA: TGTGCCAGCAGCCTCAAGACAGGGGGATACCGTACTAACTATGGCTACACCTTC
CDR3 protein: CASSLKTGGYRTNYGYTF

J gene: TRBJ2-1
CDR3 length: 12
D gene: -
V gene: TRBV10-3
clone size: few
CDR3 DNA: TGTGCCACCAGGATAACGGAGACTGAGCAGTTCTTC
CDR3 protein: CATRITETEQFF